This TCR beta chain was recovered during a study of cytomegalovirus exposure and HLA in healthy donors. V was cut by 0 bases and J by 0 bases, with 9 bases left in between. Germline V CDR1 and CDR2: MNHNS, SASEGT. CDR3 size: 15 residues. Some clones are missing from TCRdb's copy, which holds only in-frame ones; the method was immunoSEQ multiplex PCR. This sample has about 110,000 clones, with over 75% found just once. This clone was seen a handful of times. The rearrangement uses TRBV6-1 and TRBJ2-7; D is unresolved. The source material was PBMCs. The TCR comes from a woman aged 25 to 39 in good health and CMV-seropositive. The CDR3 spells CASSEANTGSYEQYF. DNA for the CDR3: TGTGCCAGCAGTGAAGCGAATACGGGCTCCTACGAGCAGTACTTC.